This TCR beta chain was profiled in a study of STAT5B mutations in CD4+ large granular lymphocyte leukemia. The ends were cut back, 0 bases at V and 0 bases at J, with 5 bases in the middle. Germline V CDR1 and CDR2: LNHNV, YYDKDF (reference sequence). This CDR3 has 14 residues. Sequencing was performed with immunoSEQ multiplex PCR; in TCRdb, only in-frame clones are kept and a portion is missing. The sample holds 28,000 or so clones; over 70% are singletons and the top ten take approximately 0.98%. V is TRBV15 and J is TRBJ1-2, with D uncertain. This TCR derives from a human donor in good health. The sample comprised CD4+ T cells from blood buffy coats. The CDR3 bases are TGTGCCACCAGCAGAGATACCTCTAACTATGGCTACACCTTC. Translation gives CATSRDTSNYGYTF. The complete variable domain, with remaining parts taken from reference TRBV15 and TRBJ1-2, reads DAMVIQNPRYQVTQFGKPVTLSCSQTLNHNVMYWYQQKSSQAPKLLFHYYDKDFNNEADTPDNFQSRRPNTSFCFLDIRSPGLGDTAMYLCATSRDTSNYGYTFGSGTRLTVV.